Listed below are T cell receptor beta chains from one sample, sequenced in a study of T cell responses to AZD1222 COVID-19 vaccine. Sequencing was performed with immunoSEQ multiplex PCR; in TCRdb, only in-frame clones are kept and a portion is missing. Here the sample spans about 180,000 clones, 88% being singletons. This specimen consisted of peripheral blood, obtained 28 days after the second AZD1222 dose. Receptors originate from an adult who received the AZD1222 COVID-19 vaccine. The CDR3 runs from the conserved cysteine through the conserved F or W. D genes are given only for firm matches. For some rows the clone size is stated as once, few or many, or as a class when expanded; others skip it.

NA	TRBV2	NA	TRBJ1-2	CASSDSLEDGYTF	TGTGCCAGCAGTGACTCCCTCGAGGATGGCTACACCTTC
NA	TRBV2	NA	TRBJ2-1	CASRHGRESYNEQFF	TGTGCCAGCAGACACGGTAGGGAATCCTACAATGAGCAGTTCTTC
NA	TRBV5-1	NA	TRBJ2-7	CASSLEALSSREQYF	TGCGCCAGCAGCTTGGAGGCTTTGTCTAGCCGCGAGCAGTACTTC
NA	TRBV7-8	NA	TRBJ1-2	CASSLEPRGDYGYTF	TGTGCCAGCAGCTTAGAGCCCAGGGGCGACTATGGCTACACCTTC
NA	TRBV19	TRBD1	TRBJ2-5	CASSLDRVQETQYF	TGTGCCAGTAGTCTCGACAGGGTACAAGAGACCCAGTACTTC
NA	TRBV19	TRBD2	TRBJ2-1	CASTKTSGWYNEQFF	TGTGCCAGCACTAAGACTAGCGGGTGGTACAATGAGCAGTTCTTC
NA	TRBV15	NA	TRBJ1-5	CATSPPGGGNQPQHF	TGTGCCACCAGCCCTCCAGGCGGTGGCAATCAGCCCCAGCATTTT
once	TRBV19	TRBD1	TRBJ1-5	CASSGPGQHSNQPQHF	TGTGCCAGTAGTGGACCGGGACAGCATAGCAATCAGCCCCAGCATTTT
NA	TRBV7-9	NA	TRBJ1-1	CASSFSPATNTEAFF	TGTGCCAGCAGCTTCTCCCCGGCAACGAACACTGAAGCTTTCTTT
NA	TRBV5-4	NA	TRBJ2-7	CASNPGGPALTYEQYF	TGTGCCAGCAACCCCGGGGGACCAGCCTTAACCTACGAGCAGTACTTC
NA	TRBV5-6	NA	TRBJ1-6	CASSLWGDGSPLHF	TGTGCCAGCAGTCTTTGGGGGGATGGTTCACCCCTCCACTTT
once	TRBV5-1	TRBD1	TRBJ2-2	CASSLGPGQGGGELFF	TGCGCCAGCAGCTTGGGGCCGGGACAGGGAGGAGGGGAGCTGTTTTTT
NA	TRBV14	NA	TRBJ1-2	CASSHFRGDYGYTF	TGTGCCAGCAGCCATTTCAGGGGAGACTATGGCTACACCTTC
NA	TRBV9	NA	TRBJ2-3	CASSTGSMRDTQYF	TGTGCCAGCAGTACCGGGAGCATGAGGGATACGCAGTATTTT
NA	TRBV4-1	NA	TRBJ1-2	CASSQDDPWSGYTF	TGCGCCAGCAGCCAAGATGACCCTTGGAGTGGCTACACCTTC
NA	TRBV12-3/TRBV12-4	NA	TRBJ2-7	CASSLDARGEQYF	TGTGCCAGCAGTTTAGATGCCCGAGGCGAGCAGTACTTC
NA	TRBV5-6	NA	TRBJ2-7	CASSPKPQGGEQYF	TGTGCCAGCAGCCCAAAACCTCAGGGGGGCGAGCAGTACTTC
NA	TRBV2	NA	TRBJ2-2	CASSSRVTGELFF	TGTGCCAGCAGTTCCAGGGTCACCGGGGAGCTGTTTTTT
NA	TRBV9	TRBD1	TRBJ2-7	CASSVGQSGDEQYF	TGTGCCAGCAGCGTGGGACAGTCCGGCGACGAGCAGTACTTC
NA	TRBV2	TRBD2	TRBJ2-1	CASRELAGSYNEQFF	TGTGCCAGCAGGGAACTAGCGGGCTCCTACAATGAGCAGTTCTTC
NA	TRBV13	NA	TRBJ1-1	CASSLGRGNTEAFF	TGTGCCAGCAGCTTAGGACGGGGGAACACTGAAGCTTTCTTT
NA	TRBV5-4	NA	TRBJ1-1	CASSIPSGPEAFF	TGTGCCAGCAGTATACCATCGGGCCCTGAAGCTTTCTTT
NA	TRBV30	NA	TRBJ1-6	CAWSAGRNSPLHF	TGTGCCTGGAGCGCCGGGAGGAATTCACCCCTCCACTTT
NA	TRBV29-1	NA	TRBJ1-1	CSVARTVNTEAFF	TGCAGCGTTGCGAGGACAGTGAACACTGAAGCTTTCTTT
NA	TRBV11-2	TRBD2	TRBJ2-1	CASSSLAGMGNEQFF	TGTGCCAGCAGCTCCCTAGCGGGGATGGGCAATGAGCAGTTCTTC
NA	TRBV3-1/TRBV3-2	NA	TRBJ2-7	CASSGETYEQYF	TGTGCCAGCAGCGGGGAAACCTACGAGCAGTACTTC
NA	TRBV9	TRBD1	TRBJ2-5	CASSVYRGMDGETQYF	TGTGCCAGCAGCGTATACAGGGGGATGGACGGAGAGACCCAGTACTTC
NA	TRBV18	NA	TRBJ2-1	CASSPPGSSYNEQFF	TGTGCCAGCTCACCACCGGGGAGCTCCTACAATGAGCAGTTCTTC
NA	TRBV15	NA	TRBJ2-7	CATSRGGGYSYEQYF	TGTGCCACCAGCAGAGGAGGGGGTTACTCCTACGAGCAGTACTTC
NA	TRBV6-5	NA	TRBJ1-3	CASRAPSPGNAIYF	TGTGCCAGCAGGGCTCCTTCCCCTGGAAACGCCATATATTTT
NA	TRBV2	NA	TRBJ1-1	CASSEARAGLTEAFF	TGTGCCAGCAGTGAAGCTAGGGCAGGGCTCACTGAAGCTTTCTTT
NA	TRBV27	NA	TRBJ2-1	CASSYLSSGNEQFF	TGTGCCAGCAGTTATCTTAGCTCCGGCAATGAGCAGTTCTTC
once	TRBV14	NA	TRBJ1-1	CASSQVFTGPSFF	TGTGCCAGCAGCCAAGTCTTCACAGGGCCTTCTTTCTTT
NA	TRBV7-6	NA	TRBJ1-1	CASSLLAARGTEAFF	TGTGCCAGCAGCTTACTGGCAGCCCGAGGCACTGAAGCTTTCTTT
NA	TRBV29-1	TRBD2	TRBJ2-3	CSVISTSGDDTQYF	TGCAGCGTTATATCGACTAGCGGGGATGATACGCAGTATTTT
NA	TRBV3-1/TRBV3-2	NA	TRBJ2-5	CASSQGLGETQYF	TGTGCCAGCAGCCAGGGTTTGGGAGAGACCCAGTACTTC
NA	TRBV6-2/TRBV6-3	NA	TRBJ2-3	CASSYGAGDFTDTQYF	TGTGCCAGCAGTTATGGTGCAGGGGACTTCACAGATACGCAGTATTTT
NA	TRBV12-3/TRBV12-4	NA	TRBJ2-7	CASSRDKVGEQYF	TGTGCCAGCAGTCGGGACAAGGTAGGAGAGCAGTACTTC
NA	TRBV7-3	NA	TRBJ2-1	CASSLTRDNEQFF	TGTGCCAGCAGCTTGACTAGAGACAATGAGCAGTTCTTC
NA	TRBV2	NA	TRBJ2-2	CASSEGAWGAGELFF	TGTGCCAGCAGTGAGGGTGCTTGGGGGGCCGGGGAGCTGTTTTTT
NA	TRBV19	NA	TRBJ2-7	CASKGTPATYEQYF	TGTGCCAGTAAAGGGACACCGGCGACCTACGAGCAGTACTTC
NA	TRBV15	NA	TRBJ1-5	CATSRGVGGNQPQHF	TGTGCCACCAGCAGAGGGGTGGGGGGCAATCAGCCCCAGCATTTT
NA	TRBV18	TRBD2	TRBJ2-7	CASSPLPSGATYEQYF	TGTGCCAGCTCACCACTCCCTAGCGGGGCCACCTACGAGCAGTACTTC
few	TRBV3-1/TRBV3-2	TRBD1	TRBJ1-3	CASSRSGTGPLSGNTIYF	TGTGCCAGCAGCCGCTCAGGGACAGGGCCGCTCTCTGGAAACACCATATATTTT
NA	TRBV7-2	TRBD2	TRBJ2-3	CASSLGLAGAVDTQYF	TGTGCCAGCAGCTTAGGCCTAGCGGGGGCAGTAGATACGCAGTATTTT
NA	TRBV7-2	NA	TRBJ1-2	CASSTGGGANGAAYGYTF	TGTGCCAGCAGCACCGGGGGAGGGGCTAACGGGGCGGCCTATGGCTACACCTTC
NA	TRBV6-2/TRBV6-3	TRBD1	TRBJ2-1	CASSYSKTGIHEQFF	TGTGCCAGCAGTTACTCGAAGACAGGGATACATGAGCAGTTCTTC
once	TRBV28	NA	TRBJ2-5	CASSLGQSIGTQYF	TGTGCCAGCAGTTTGGGTCAGAGCATTGGGACCCAGTACTTC
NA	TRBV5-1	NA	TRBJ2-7	CATSPSRGPYEQYF	TGCGCCACCAGTCCTAGTCGGGGTCCCTACGAGCAGTACTTC
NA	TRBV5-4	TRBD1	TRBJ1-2	CASSEGQAAGYGYTF	TGTGCCAGCAGCGAGGGACAGGCGGCAGGCTATGGCTACACCTTC
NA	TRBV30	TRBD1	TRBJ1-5	CAWSAGTGGNQPQHF	TGTGCCTGGAGCGCCGGGACAGGGGGCAATCAGCCCCAGCATTTT
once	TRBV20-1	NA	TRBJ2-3	CSASPIDTQYF	TGCAGTGCTAGTCCAATAGATACGCAGTATTTT
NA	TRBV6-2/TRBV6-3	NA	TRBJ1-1	CASSYSSLEAFF	TGTGCCAGCAGTTACAGTTCACTTGAAGCTTTCTTT
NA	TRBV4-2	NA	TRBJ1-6	CASSQEWGYNSPLHF	TGTGCCAGCAGCCAAGAATGGGGGTATAATTCACCCCTCCACTTT
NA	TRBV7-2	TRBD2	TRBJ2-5	CASSIAGARQETQYF	TGTGCCAGCAGCATAGCGGGGGCGCGTCAAGAGACCCAGTACTTC
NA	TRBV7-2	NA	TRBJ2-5	CASSSTGTHETQYF	TGTGCCAGCAGCTCGACCGGCACCCATGAGACCCAGTACTTC
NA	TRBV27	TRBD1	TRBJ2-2	CASNRGGEPGQGLAGELFF	TGTGCCAGCAATCGGGGGGGGGAACCGGGACAGGGGTTAGCCGGGGAGCTGTTTTTT
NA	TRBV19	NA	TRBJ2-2	CASSIVRAGELFF	TGTGCCAGTAGTATAGTAAGGGCCGGGGAGCTGTTTTTT
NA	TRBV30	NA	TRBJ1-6	CAWIASNSYNSPLHF	TGTGCCTGGATCGCCTCGAACTCCTATAATTCACCCCTCCACTTT